The T cell receptor beta chain under discussion was sequenced for a study of CD8 T cells in Susac syndrome. Reverse transcription of roughly 0.45 to 1 ug RNA was carried out with random hexamers. TCRdb redid the calling of the immunoSEQ multiplex PCR reads with MiXCR, one entry per CDR3 protein. This sample carries around 300,000 distinct CDR3 sequences, roughly 85% of them seen once, and the ten largest clones take 0.21%. V gave up 8 bases and J gave up 4 bases, with 17 bases separating them. The CDR3 is 14 residues long. From germline, CDR1 is LNHNV and CDR2 YYDKDF (reference sequence). Sequencing was carried out using CD8+ T cells from PBMCs. The chain employs TRBV15 and TRBJ2-5, with a possible D match to TRBD2 (7 bases). The source of this sequence is a human donor with multiple sclerosis. The CDR3 sequence: CATAEGGDRETQYF. The CDR3 nucleotides read TGTGCCACCGCGGAGGGGGGGGATCGAGAGACCCAGTACTTC.